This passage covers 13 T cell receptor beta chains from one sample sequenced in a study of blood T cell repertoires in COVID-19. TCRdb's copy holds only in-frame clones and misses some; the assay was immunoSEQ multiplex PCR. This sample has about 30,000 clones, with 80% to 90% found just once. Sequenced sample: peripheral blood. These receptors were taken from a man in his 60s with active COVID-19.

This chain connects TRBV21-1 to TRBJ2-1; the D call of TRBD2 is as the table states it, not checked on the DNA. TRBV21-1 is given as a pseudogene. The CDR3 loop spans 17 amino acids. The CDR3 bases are TGTGCCAGCAGCAAAGGCCCCCTAGCGGATTCCTACAATGAGCAGTTCTTC. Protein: CASSKGPLADSYNEQFF.

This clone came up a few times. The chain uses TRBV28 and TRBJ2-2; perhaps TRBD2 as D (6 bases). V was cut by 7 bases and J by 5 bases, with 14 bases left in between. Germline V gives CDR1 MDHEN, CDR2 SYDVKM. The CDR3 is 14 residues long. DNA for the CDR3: TGTGCCAGCACCCCAGGGAGGCGTACCGGGGAGCTGTTTTTT. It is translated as CASTPGRRTGELFF.

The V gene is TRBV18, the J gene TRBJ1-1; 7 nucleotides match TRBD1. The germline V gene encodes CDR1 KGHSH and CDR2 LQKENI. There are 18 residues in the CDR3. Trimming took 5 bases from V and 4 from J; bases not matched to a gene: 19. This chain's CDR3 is CASSDTGTVVLPPTEAFF. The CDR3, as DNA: TGTGCCAGCTCAGATACCGGGACAGTGGTTCTTCCCCCCACTGAAGCTTTCTTT.

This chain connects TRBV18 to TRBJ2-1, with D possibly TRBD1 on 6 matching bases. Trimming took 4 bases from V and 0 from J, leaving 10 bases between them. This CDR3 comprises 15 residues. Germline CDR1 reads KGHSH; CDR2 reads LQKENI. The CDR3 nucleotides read TGTGCCAGCTCACGCACAGGGAGCTCCTACAATGAGCAGTTCTTC. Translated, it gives CASSRTGSSYNEQFF.

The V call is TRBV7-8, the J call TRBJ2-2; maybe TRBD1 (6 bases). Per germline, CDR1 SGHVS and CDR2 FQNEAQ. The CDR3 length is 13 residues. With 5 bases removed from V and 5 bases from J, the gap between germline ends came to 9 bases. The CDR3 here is CASSTRGTGELFF. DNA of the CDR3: TGTGCCAGCAGCACCAGGGGAACCGGGGAGCTGTTTTTT.

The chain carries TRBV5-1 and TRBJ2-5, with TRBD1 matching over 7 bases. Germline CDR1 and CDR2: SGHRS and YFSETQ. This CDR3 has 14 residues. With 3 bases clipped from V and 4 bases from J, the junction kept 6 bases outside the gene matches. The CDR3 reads CASSSAGTAETQYF. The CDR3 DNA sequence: TGCGCCAGCAGCTCCGCAGGGACAGCAGAGACCCAGTACTTC.

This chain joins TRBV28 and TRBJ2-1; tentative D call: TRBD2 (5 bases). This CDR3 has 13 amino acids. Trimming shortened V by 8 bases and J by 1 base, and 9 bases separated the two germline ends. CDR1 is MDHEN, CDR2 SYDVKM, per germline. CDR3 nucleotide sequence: TGTGCCAGCGCTGGGAGATCCTACAATGAGCAGTTCTTC. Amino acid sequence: CASAGRSYNEQFF.

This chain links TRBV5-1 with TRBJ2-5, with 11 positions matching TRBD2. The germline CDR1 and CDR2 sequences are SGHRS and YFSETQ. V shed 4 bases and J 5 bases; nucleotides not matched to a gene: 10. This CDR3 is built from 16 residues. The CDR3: CASSTGLAGTQETQYF. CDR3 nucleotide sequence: TGCGCCAGCAGCACCGGACTAGCGGGTACACAGGAGACCCAGTACTTC.

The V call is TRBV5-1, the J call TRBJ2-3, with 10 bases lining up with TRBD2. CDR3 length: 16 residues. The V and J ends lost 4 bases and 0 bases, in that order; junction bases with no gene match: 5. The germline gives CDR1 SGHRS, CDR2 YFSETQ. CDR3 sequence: CASSARTSGSTDTQYF. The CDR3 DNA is TGCGCCAGCAGCGCCAGGACTAGCGGTAGCACAGATACGCAGTATTTT.

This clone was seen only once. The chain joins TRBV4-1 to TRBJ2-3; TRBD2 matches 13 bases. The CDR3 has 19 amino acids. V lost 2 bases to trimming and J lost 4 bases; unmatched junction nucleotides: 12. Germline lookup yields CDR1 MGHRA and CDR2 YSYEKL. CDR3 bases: TGCGCCAGCAGCCAAAGGTTCGGGGGCGGACTAGCGGGAGCAGATACGCAGTATTTT. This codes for CASSQRFGGGLAGADTQYF.

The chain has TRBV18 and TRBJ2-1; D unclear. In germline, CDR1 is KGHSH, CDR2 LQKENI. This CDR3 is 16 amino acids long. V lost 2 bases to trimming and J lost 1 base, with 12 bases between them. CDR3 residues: CASSPSYPGSYNEQFF. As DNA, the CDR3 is TGTGCCAGCTCACCATCCTATCCCGGGTCCTACAATGAGCAGTTCTTC.

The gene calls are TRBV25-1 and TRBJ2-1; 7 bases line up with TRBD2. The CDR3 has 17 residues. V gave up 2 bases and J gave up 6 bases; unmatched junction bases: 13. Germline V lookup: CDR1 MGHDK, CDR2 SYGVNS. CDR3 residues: CASSELPSAGGSNEQFF. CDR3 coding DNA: TGTGCCAGCAGTGAACTCCCGAGCGCCGGGGGGTCCAATGAGCAGTTCTTC.

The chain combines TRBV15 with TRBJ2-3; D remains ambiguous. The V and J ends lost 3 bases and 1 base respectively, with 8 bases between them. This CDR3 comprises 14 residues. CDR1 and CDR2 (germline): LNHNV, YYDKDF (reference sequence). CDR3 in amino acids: CATSRPWRTDTQYF. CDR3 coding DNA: TGTGCCACCAGCAGGCCATGGCGCACAGATACGCAGTATTTT.